Listed here are 23 T cell receptor beta chains from one sample, sequenced in a study of blood T cell repertoires in COVID-19. The protocol was immunoSEQ multiplex PCR, while the TCRdb copy is restricted to in-frame clones and leaves out a portion. Counted here are some 330,000 clones, around 87% occurring once; the ten biggest clones make up 3.5% to 4%. Sequencing used peripheral blood. All receptors derive from a woman in her forties or fifties with active or convalescent COVID-19.

The chain links TRBV3-1 (or the pseudogene TRBV3-2) to TRBJ2-7; 10 nucleotides match TRBD2. V shed 3 bases, J shed 6 bases, and the junction held 11 bases outside the gene matches. The CDR3 extends over 16 amino acids. Germline V gene data show CDR1 as LGHDT and CDR2 as YNNKEL (reference sequence). The CDR3 sequence: CASSHARTSGAVEQYF. CDR3 bases: TGTGCCAGCAGCCACGCAAGGACTAGCGGAGCGGTCGAGCAGTACTTC.

The chain's CDR3 is CASSFGLAGGPNEQFF. In DNA form, the CDR3 reads TGTGCCAGCAGCTTCGGACTAGCGGGAGGGCCCAATGAGCAGTTCTTC. The chain has TRBV5-4 and TRBJ2-1, with TRBD2 matching over 15 bases. Germline-derived CDR1 and CDR2 are SGHNT and YYREEE (reference sequence). V shed 2 bases and J 6 bases; nucleotides not matched to a gene: 3. The CDR3 runs 16 residues.

The gene calls are TRBV19 and TRBJ1-1; 8 bases align to TRBD1. The V and J ends lost 7 bases and 12 bases, in that order; junction bases with no gene match: 7. This CDR3 has 11 amino acids. In germline, CDR1 is LNHDA, CDR2 SQIVND (reference sequence). The CDR3 DNA reads as TGTGCCAGTAAGGGACGGGACAGGCCTTTCTTT. Translated: CASKGRDRPFF.

This clone has a count of ten or more. The J gene is TRBJ2-1, the V gene TRBV7-2; 7 bases are a match to TRBD1. Germline CDR1 and CDR2: SGHTA and FQGNSA. V lost 4 bases, J lost 9 bases, and 3 bases stayed unmatched. CDR3 size: 12 residues. In DNA, the CDR3 is TGTGCCAGCAGCTCGACAGGGTCTGAGCAGTTCTTC. Translated, it gives CASSSTGSEQFF.

This clone is a singleton in its sample. V and J are TRBV5-1 and TRBJ2-1; possible D gene TRBD1, 5 bases. Per germline, CDR1 SGHRS and CDR2 YFSETQ. The CDR3 is 12 amino acids. The V end was cut by 2 bases, the J end by 10 bases, with 10 bases between. CDR3 amino acids: CASSLRGTEQFF. The CDR3, as DNA: TGCGCCAGCAGCTTAAGGGGCACCGAGCAGTTCTTC.

J is TRBJ2-2 and V is TRBV6-6; the match to TRBD1 covers 10 bases. The CDR3 length is 16 residues. Germline values: CDR1 MNHNY, CDR2 SVGAGI (reference sequence). The trim removed 6 bases at V and 6 bases at J, leaving 10 bases unmatched. As DNA, the CDR3 is TGTGCCAGCAGGAATCCGGGACAGGGGAGGTCCGGGGAGCTGTTTTTT. Residues: CASRNPGQGRSGELFF.

V and J are TRBV4-3 and TRBJ2-7; TRBD2 aligns across 7 bases. V was pared by 0 bases and J by 8 bases, with 4 bases of the junction left unmatched. The CDR3 runs to 13 residues. Germline V CDR1 and CDR2: LGHNA, YSLEER. The CDR3 is CASSQESGDKQYF. CDR3 in DNA: TGCGCCAGCAGCCAAGAAAGCGGGGATAAGCAGTACTTC.

Remarks on this clone: This sample includes further DNA sequences coding for the same CDR3. This sequence joins TRBV28 and TRBJ1-2; tentative D call: TRBD1 (5 bases). The CDR3 extends over 13 amino acids. Trimming took off 3 bases at V and 5 bases at J, with 10 bases between the two ends. CDR1 MDHEN and CDR2 SYDVKM come from the germline V gene. The CDR3 DNA follows: TGTGCCAGCAGTTTGGGGGGGTCTTATGGCTACACCTTC. It codes for CASSLGGSYGYTF.

The chain is built from TRBV4-1 and TRBJ2-7; possibly TRBD1 for D (5 bases). V lost 6 bases to trimming and J lost 0 bases, with 15 bases between them. The CDR3 is 15 amino acids. Germline CDR1 is MGHRA and CDR2 is YSYEKL. CDR3 region: CASRERSQGSYEQYF. CDR3 in DNA: TGCGCCAGCAGGGAGAGATCTCAGGGCTCCTACGAGCAGTACTTC.

V and J are TRBV30 and TRBJ1-1; 9 bases map to TRBD1. The CDR3 has 13 amino acids. Germline V gives CDR1 GTSNPN, CDR2 SVGIG (reference sequence). After removal of 3 bases from V and 7 bases from J, the junction contained 6 bases not matched to a gene. This CDR3 reads CAWRTTGGSEAFF. CDR3 DNA sequence: TGTGCCTGGAGGACTACAGGGGGCAGTGAAGCTTTCTTT.

The chain has TRBV6-5 and TRBJ2-7, with D possibly being TRBD2 (7 bases). Germline V lookup: CDR1 MNHEY, CDR2 SVGAGI. This CDR3 has 15 residues. Trimming stripped 8 bases from V and 5 bases from J, with 22 bases between. The CDR3 reads CASGRGGKNIHEQYF. The CDR3 coding sequence is TGTGCCAGCGGGAGGGGGGGGAAGAACATCCACGAGCAGTACTTC.

This chain joins TRBV28 and TRBJ2-7; D perhaps matches TRBD1 (7 bases). V was cut by 6 bases and J by 4 bases, with 16 bases left in between. Germline V lookup: CDR1 MDHEN, CDR2 SYDVKM. The CDR3 is 14 amino acids. CDR3 amino acids: CASSSRGVVYEQYF. CDR3 nucleotides: TGTGCCAGCAGCTCCAGGGGGGTGGTATACGAGCAGTACTTC.

The V gene is TRBV4-1, the J gene TRBJ2-7, with D perhaps TRBD2 (5 bases). The CDR3 is 14 residues long. The germline gives CDR1 MGHRA, CDR2 YSYEKL. The ends were cut back, 4 bases at V and 2 bases at J, with 12 bases in the middle. The CDR3 sequence: CASSPREGPYEQYF. CDR3 DNA: TGCGCCAGCAGCCCCCGTGAGGGTCCCTACGAGCAGTACTTC.

The chain employs TRBV5-4 and TRBJ1-2, with 7 nucleotides matching TRBD1. This CDR3 comprises 13 residues. Looked up from germline, CDR1 is SGHNT and CDR2 is YYREEE (reference sequence). V shed 5 bases, J shed 2 bases, and the junction held 3 bases outside the gene matches. CDR3 DNA: TGTGCCAGCAGGGGACAGTCCAACTATGGCTACACCTTC. Translating gives CASRGQSNYGYTF.

This clone came up once. This chain uses TRBV12-5 with TRBJ1-1; 7 bases are shared with TRBD1. This CDR3 region has 14 residues. Per the germline V gene, CDR1 is LGHNT and CDR2 is FRNRAP. After removal of 1 base from V and 11 bases from J, the junction contained 10 bases not matched to a gene. CDR3 in amino acids: CASGLGQGHRRAFF. CDR3 nucleotides: TGTGCTAGTGGTTTGGGACAGGGACACCGGCGGGCTTTCTTT.

A single count supports this clone. A junction end diverges from the germline sequence, so it may reflect a read error. The chain combines TRBV11-2 with TRBJ1-1; 8 nucleotides agree with TRBD1. Germline V gene sequence: CDR1 SGHAT, CDR2 FQNNGV. This CDR3 comprises 15 residues. The CDR3 loop is CASSRRTGTTRATLF. The CDR3 DNA follows: TGTGCCAGCAGCCGAAGGACAGGGACGACCCGTGCAACCCTCTTT.

This chain joins TRBV19 and TRBJ1-3; 7 bases fit TRBD1. From germline, CDR1 is LNHDA and CDR2 SQIVND (reference sequence). This CDR3 spans 18 amino acids. J was trimmed by 4 bases and V by 5 bases; bases with no gene match: 17. The CDR3 here is CASSDETGIASGGNTIYF. CDR3 DNA: TGTGCCAGTAGTGACGAGACAGGGATAGCTTCGGGCGGAAACACCATATATTTT.

The V gene is TRBV11-2, the J gene TRBJ1-4; no clear D. Between the trimmed V and J ends, which lost 3 bases and 8 bases, there was a span of 10 bases. CDR1 is SGHAT, CDR2 FQNNGV, per germline. This CDR3 is built from 13 residues. CDR3 loop: CASSFSGSEKLFF. CDR3 bases: TGTGCCAGCAGCTTCAGCGGGTCAGAAAAACTGTTTTTT.

This chain links TRBV30 with TRBJ2-3; D possibly corresponds to TRBD2 (6 bases). V was clipped by 4 bases and J by 0 bases, with 14 bases between them. The CDR3 is made up of 15 amino acids. CDR1 is GTSNPN, CDR2 SVGIG, per germline (reference sequence). The CDR3, as DNA: TGTGCCTGGACGGTTGGGGCGGGGAGCACAGATACGCAGTATTTT. Amino acid sequence: CAWTVGAGSTDTQYF.

This clone occurred a few times. The chain couples TRBV28 to TRBJ1-6, with D possibly being TRBD1 (5 bases). This CDR3 has 13 residues. Germline-derived CDR1 and CDR2 are MDHEN and SYDVKM. Trimming took 8 bases from V and 7 from J, leaving 12 bases between them. This CDR3 reads CASFRWGNSPLHF. In nucleotides, the CDR3 is TGTGCCAGCTTCCGCTGGGGCAATTCACCCCTCCACTTT.

The rearrangement links TRBV27 to TRBJ2-5; 10 bases agree with TRBD2. Losses at the gene ends were 0 bases for V and 5 bases for J; bases not matched to a gene: 6. This CDR3 has 16 residues. Germline-derived CDR1 and CDR2 are MNHEY and SMNVEV (reference sequence). CDR3 amino acids: CASSLSPSGSGETQYF. CDR3 DNA sequence: TGTGCCAGCAGTTTATCCCCTAGCGGGAGTGGGGAGACCCAGTACTTC.

This clone was counted a single time. The chain uses TRBV9 and TRBJ2-1; possible D gene TRBD1, 5 bases. Trimming shortened V by 5 bases and J by 0 bases, and 12 bases separated the two germline ends. The CDR3 covers 15 residues. CDR1 and CDR2 (germline): SGDLS, YYNGEE. The DNA of the CDR3 is TGTGCCAGCAGACAGGACGGAAGCTCCTACAATGAGCAGTTCTTC. Its translation is CASRQDGSSYNEQFF.

The chain is built from TRBV5-4 and TRBJ1-2, with TRBD1 identical over 9 bases. The germline gives CDR1 SGHNT, CDR2 YYREEE (reference sequence). The V gene end was trimmed by 0 bases and the J gene end by 3 bases; junction bases not matched to a gene: 3. CDR3 length: 15 amino acids. The chain's CDR3 is CASSLGTGADYGYTF. The CDR3 DNA reads as TGTGCCAGCAGCTTGGGGACAGGGGCGGACTATGGCTACACCTTC.